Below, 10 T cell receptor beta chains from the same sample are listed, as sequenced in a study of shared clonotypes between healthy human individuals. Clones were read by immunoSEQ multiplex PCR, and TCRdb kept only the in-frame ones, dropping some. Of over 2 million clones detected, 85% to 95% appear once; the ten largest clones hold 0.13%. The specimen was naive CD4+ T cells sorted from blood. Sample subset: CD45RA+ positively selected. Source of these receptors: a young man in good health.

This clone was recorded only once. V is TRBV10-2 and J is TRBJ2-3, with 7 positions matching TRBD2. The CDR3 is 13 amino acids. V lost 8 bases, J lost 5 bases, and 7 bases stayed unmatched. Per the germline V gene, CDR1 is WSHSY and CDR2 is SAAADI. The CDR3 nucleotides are TGCGCCAGCGGGTGGACTAGGGAAGATACGCAGTATTTT. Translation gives CASGWTREDTQYF.

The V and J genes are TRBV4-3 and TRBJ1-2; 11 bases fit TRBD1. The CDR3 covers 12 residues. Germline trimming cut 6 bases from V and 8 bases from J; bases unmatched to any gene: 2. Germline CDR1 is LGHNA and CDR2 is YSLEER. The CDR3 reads CASRGQGEGYTF. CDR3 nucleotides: TGCGCCAGCAGGGGACAGGGGGAAGGCTACACCTTC.

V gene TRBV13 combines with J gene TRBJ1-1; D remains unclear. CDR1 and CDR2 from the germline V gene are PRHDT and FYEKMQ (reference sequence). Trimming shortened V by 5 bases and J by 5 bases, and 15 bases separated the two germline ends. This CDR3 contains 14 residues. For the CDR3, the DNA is TGTGCCAGCAGCGCCCGGGTTTCCCAGACTGAAGCTTTCTTT. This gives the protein CASSARVSQTEAFF.

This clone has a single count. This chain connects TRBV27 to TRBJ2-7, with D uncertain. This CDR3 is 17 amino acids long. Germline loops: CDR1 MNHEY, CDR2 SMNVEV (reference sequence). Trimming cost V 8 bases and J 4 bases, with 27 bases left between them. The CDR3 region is CASGTRFRLIDSYEQYF. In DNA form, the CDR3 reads TGTGCCAGCGGTACAAGATTTAGGCTCATTGACTCATACGAGCAGTACTTC.

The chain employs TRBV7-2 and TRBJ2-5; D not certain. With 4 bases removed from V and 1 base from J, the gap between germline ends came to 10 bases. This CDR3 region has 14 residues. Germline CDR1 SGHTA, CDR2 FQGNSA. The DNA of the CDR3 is TGTGCCAGCAGCTCGAAAAATGGCCAAGAGACCCAGTACTTC. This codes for CASSSKNGQETQYF. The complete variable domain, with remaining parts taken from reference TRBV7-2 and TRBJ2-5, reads GAGVSQSPSNKVTEKGKDVELRCDPISGHTALYWYRQSLGQGLEFLIYFQGNSAPDKSGLPSDRFSAERTGGSVSTLTIQRTQQEDSAVYLCASSSKNGQETQYFGPGTRLLVL.

The CDR3 coding sequence is TGCGCCAGCAGCCCTGGGACTAGCTTGAACACCGGGGAGCTGTTTTTT. This gives the protein CASSPGTSLNTGELFF. This sequence joins TRBV5-1 and TRBJ2-2; 9 bases are a match to TRBD2. The ends lost 4 bases at V and 1 base at J; junction bases unmatched: 5. The CDR3 has 16 amino acids. Germline assignment: CDR1 SGHRS and CDR2 YFSETQ. The entire variable domain, with the rest obtained from reference TRBV5-1 and TRBJ2-2, is as follows: KAGVTQTPRYLIKTRGQQVTLSCSPISGHRSVSWYQQTPGQGLQFLFEYFSETQRNKGNFPGRFSGRQFSNSRSEMNVSTLELGDSALYLCASSPGTSLNTGELFFGEGSRLTVL.

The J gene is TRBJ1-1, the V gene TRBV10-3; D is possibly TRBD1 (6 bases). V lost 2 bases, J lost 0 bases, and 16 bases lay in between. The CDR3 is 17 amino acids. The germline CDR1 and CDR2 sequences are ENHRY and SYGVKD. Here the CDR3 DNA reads TGTGCCATCAGTGAGCCTAAGGACAGATTGATGAACACTGAAGCTTTCTTT. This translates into CAISEPKDRLMNTEAFF.

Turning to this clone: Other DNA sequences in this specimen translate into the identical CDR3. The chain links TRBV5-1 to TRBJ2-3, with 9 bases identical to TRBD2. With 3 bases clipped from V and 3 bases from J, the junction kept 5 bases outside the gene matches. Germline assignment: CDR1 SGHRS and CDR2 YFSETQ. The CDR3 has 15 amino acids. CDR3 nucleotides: TGCGCCAGCAGCTCGCTAGCGGGGACGACAGATACGCAGTATTTT. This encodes CASSSLAGTTDTQYF.

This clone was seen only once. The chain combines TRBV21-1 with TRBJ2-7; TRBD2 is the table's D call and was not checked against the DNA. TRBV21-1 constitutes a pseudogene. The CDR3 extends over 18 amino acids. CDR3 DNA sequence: TGTGCCAGCAGCAACCCCGGGACTAGCGGGAGGCCCTCCTACGAGCAGTACTTC. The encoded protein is CASSNPGTSGRPSYEQYF.

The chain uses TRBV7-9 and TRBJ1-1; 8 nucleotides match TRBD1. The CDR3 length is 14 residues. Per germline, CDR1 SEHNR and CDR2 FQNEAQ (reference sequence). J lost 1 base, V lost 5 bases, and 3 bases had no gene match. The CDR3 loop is CASSPGGRNTEAFF. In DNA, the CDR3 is TGTGCCAGCAGCCCAGGGGGCCGGAACACTGAAGCTTTCTTT.